What follows are 27 T cell receptor beta chains derived from one specimen sequenced in a study of blood T cell repertoires in COVID-19. Sequenced by immunoSEQ multiplex PCR; TCRdb stores in-frame clones only, minus some. Of 110,000 to 150,000 clones listed, roughly 82% were seen once; the top ten hold more than 8.5%. Sequencing was done on a sample of peripheral blood. These receptors all come from a man between 60 and 75 years old with active or convalescent COVID-19.

The chain carries TRBV11-3 and TRBJ2-6, with 8 bases aligning to TRBD1. Trimming cost V 3 bases and J 2 bases; bases outside gene matches: 6. Germline V CDR1 and CDR2: SGHNT, YENEEA. There are 17 residues in the CDR3. The CDR3, as DNA: TGTGCCAGCAGCTTCGGCAGGGGGCGCACTGGGGCCAACGTCCTGACTTTC. It translates to CASSFGRGRTGANVLTF.

The V call is TRBV18, the J call TRBJ2-3, with TRBD1 identical over 9 bases. The trim removed 3 bases at V and 2 bases at J, leaving 3 bases unmatched. CDR3 length: 15 residues. Looked up from germline, CDR1 is KGHSH and CDR2 is LQKENI. CDR3 DNA: TGTGCCAGCTCACCCACAGGGGGCGACACAGATACGCAGTATTTT. Protein: CASSPTGGDTDTQYF.

This clone appeared once. The chain is built from TRBV7-8 and TRBJ2-7; D is perhaps TRBD1 (6 bases). Germline lookup yields CDR1 SGHVS and CDR2 FQNEAQ. The CDR3 contains 13 residues. Trimming took off 4 bases at V and 7 bases at J, with 14 bases between the two ends. This CDR3 is CASSYPGEWEQYV. The CDR3, as DNA: TGTGCCAGCAGCTACCCAGGGGAGTGGGAGCAGTACGTC.

Here the CDR3 reads CASSRGSDTQYF. Written as DNA, the CDR3 is TGTGCCAGCAGCCGGGGGTCAGATACGCAGTATTTT. The J gene is TRBJ2-3, the V gene TRBV2; maybe TRBD2 (6 bases). Germline V gene sequence: CDR1 SNHLY, CDR2 FYNNEI. The CDR3 contains 12 residues. With 6 bases removed from V and 4 bases from J, the gap between germline ends came to 8 bases.

DNA for the CDR3: TGTGCCAGCAGTGAAGTAAAAGGGACAGGGGCGGCCACCGGGGAGCTGTTTTTT. It translates to CASSEVKGTGAATGELFF. The rearrangement joins TRBV6-1 to TRBJ2-2; 10 bases line up with TRBD1. CDR1 and CDR2 from the germline V gene are MNHNS and SASEGT. V shed 1 base and J 4 bases; nucleotides not matched to a gene: 9. The CDR3 runs 18 residues.

This clone was seen only once. The rearrangement uses TRBV4-2 and TRBJ1-1; D gene ambiguous. Trimming pared 1 base from V and 1 base from J, leaving 7 bases between. Looked up from germline, CDR1 is LGHNA and CDR2 is YNFKEQ. The CDR3 covers 14 residues. The CDR3, as DNA: TGTGCCAGCAGCCAAGTGGGAGGGAACACTGAAGCTTTCTTT. Translation gives CASSQVGGNTEAFF.

The J gene is TRBJ1-1, the V gene TRBV11-3, with 8 bases aligning to TRBD1. In germline, CDR1 is SGHNT, CDR2 YENEEA. V gave up 5 bases and J gave up 4 bases; unmatched junction bases: 6. This CDR3 is built from 14 residues. The CDR3 spells CASSPRTGTTEAFF. The CDR3 coding sequence is TGTGCCAGCAGCCCCCGGACAGGGACCACTGAAGCTTTCTTT.

V is TRBV6-5 and J is TRBJ1-2, with a possible D match to TRBD1 (5 bases). V dropped 0 bases and J dropped 4 bases, with 9 bases sitting between them. This CDR3 region has 14 residues. Per the germline V gene, CDR1 is MNHEY and CDR2 is SVGAGI. The DNA for the CDR3 is TGTGCCAGCAGTTACTCGCGGGGCGGCTATGGCTACACCTTC. It encodes CASSYSRGGYGYTF.

The rearrangement links TRBV19 to TRBJ1-1; 12 bases align to TRBD1. The V segment lost 3 bases and the J segment 6 bases; nucleotides outside the gene matches: 14. The CDR3 length is 18 residues. From germline, CDR1 is LNHDA and CDR2 SQIVND (reference sequence). The CDR3 nucleotides are TGTGCCAGTAGTATTGTGGGACAGGGGGCGACTAGGCTAGCTGAAGCTTTCTTT. This encodes CASSIVGQGATRLAEAFF.

The CDR3, as DNA: TGTGCCTGGAGTGGAGTACGCGAGCAGTACTTC. Its translation: CAWSGVREQYF. The chain has TRBV30 and TRBJ2-7; no clear D gene. V lost 1 base, J lost 6 bases, and 7 bases lay in between. Germline CDR1 reads GTSNPN; CDR2 reads SVGIG (reference sequence). The CDR3 is made up of 11 amino acids.

CDR3 in DNA: TGCGCCAGCAGCTTGGATGGAGGTACCTACAATGAGCAGTTCTTC. Its protein product is CASSLDGGTYNEQFF. The chain is built from TRBV5-1 and TRBJ2-1; weak D call: TRBD2 (5 bases). CDR3 length equals 15 residues. Germline CDR1 reads SGHRS; CDR2 reads YFSETQ. V lost 0 bases and J lost 2, with 9 bases in between. Combining the CDR3 with reference TRBV5-1 and TRBJ2-1 gives the whole variable domain KAGVTQTPRYLIKTRGQQVTLSCSPISGHRSVSWYQQTPGQGLQFLFEYFSETQRNKGNFPGRFSGRQFSNSRSEMNVSTLELGDSALYLCASSLDGGTYNEQFFGPGTRLTVL.

This chain links TRBV18 with TRBJ1-1, with a tentative D call TRBD1 (6 bases). The length of the CDR3 is 16 residues. Deletions cut 2 bases from V and 1 base from J, with 14 bases between. In germline, CDR1 is KGHSH, CDR2 LQKENI. The CDR3: CASSPKLDSRNTEAFF. CDR3 nucleotide sequence: TGTGCCAGCTCACCAAAATTGGACAGCCGGAACACTGAAGCTTTCTTT.

This sequence joins TRBV11-2 and TRBJ2-3; D unresolved. Trimming stripped 5 bases from V and 4 bases from J, with 16 bases between. CDR3 length equals 15 residues. CDR1 SGHAT and CDR2 FQNNGV come from the germline V gene. The CDR3 DNA sequence: TGTGCCAGCAGCCCAAAAGGAGTTGCCGCAGATACGCAGTATTTT. Amino acids: CASSPKGVAADTQYF. The full variable domain, in which reference TRBV11-2 and TRBJ2-3 provide the parts outside the CDR3, is EAGVAQSPRYKIIEKRQSVAFWCNPISGHATLYWYQQILGQGPKLLIQFQNNGVVDDSQLPKDRFSAERLKGVDSTLKIQPAKLEDSAVYLCASSPKGVAADTQYFGPGTRLTVL.

This chain joins TRBV19 and TRBJ1-3, with a tentative D call TRBD1 (5 bases). The CDR3 is 18 amino acids. Germline V gene sequence: CDR1 LNHDA, CDR2 SQIVND (reference sequence). Trimming removed 5 bases at V and 3 bases at J, with 23 bases between. In nucleotides, the CDR3 is TGTGCCAGTAGTCCGGGACTCCTAAGGGGTTTCAGTGGAAACACCATATATTTT. Protein product: CASSPGLLRGFSGNTIYF.

Points on this clone: This specimen includes other DNA sequences encoding the same CDR3. The chain is built from TRBV4-3 and TRBJ1-1; the D gene is possibly TRBD1 (6 bases). V lost 0 bases, J lost 2 bases, and 10 bases lay in between. Germline CDR1 reads LGHNA; CDR2 reads YSLEER. This CDR3 has 15 residues. Written as DNA, the CDR3 is TGCGCCAGCAGCCAAGATAACAGGGCCAACACTGAAGCTTTCTTT. The encoded protein is CASSQDNRANTEAFF.

This chain links TRBV25-1 with TRBJ2-1, with D possibly matching TRBD1 (6 bases). Trimming left V 2 bases short and J 8 bases short, with 13 bases between. The CDR3 runs 14 residues. CDR1 and CDR2 (germline): MGHDK, SYGVNS. This CDR3 is CASSEGTPWDEQFF. The CDR3 DNA reads TGTGCCAGCAGTGAAGGGACACCTTGGGATGAGCAGTTCTTC.

V and J are TRBV11-2 and TRBJ2-2; TRBD2 aligns across 10 bases. Losses at the gene ends were 5 bases for V and 0 bases for J; bases not matched to a gene: 0. CDR3 length: 15 amino acids. From germline, CDR1 is SGHAT and CDR2 FQNNGV. Here the CDR3 reads CASSTSGANTGELFF. In DNA, the CDR3 is TGTGCCAGCAGCACTAGCGGGGCGAACACCGGGGAGCTGTTTTTT. Full variable domain (missing parts from reference TRBV11-2 and TRBJ2-2): EAGVAQSPRYKIIEKRQSVAFWCNPISGHATLYWYQQILGQGPKLLIQFQNNGVVDDSQLPKDRFSAERLKGVDSTLKIQPAKLEDSAVYLCASSTSGANTGELFFGEGSRLTVL.

The chain employs TRBV19 and TRBJ2-1; possible D gene TRBD1, 5 bases. CDR3 length: 15 residues. Germline values: CDR1 LNHDA, CDR2 SQIVND (reference sequence). V was trimmed by 6 bases and J by 10 bases, leaving 22 bases between them. CDR3 loop: CASRHLDTSSREQFF. The CDR3 DNA reads TGTGCCAGTAGACACTTGGACACCTCTTCAAGGGAGCAGTTCTTC. The entire variable domain, with the rest obtained from reference TRBV19 and TRBJ2-1, is as follows: DGGITQSPKYLFRKEGQNVTLSCEQNLNHDAMYWYRQDPGQGLRLIYYSQIVNDFQKGDIAEGYSVSREKKESFPLTVTSAQKNPTAFYLCASRHLDTSSREQFFGPGTRLTVL.

The rearrangement uses TRBV6-2 or TRBV6-3 and TRBJ1-5, with a tentative D call TRBD1 (6 bases). V lost 5 bases, J lost 4 bases, and 18 bases lay in between. CDR3 length equals 16 residues. Germline V gives CDR1 MNHEY, CDR2 SVGEGT. CDR3 sequence (DNA): TGTGCCAGCAGTCGGGGGGCCAGGGGAGGAAATCAGCCCCAGCATTTT. Encoded protein: CASSRGARGGNQPQHF.

The chain couples TRBV25-1 to TRBJ2-1; 11 positions agree with TRBD1. Germline values: CDR1 MGHDK, CDR2 SYGVNS. The CDR3 covers 15 residues. Unmatched junction bases numbered 3, after V lost 2 bases and J lost 6 bases. The CDR3 loop is CASSEAGTGGNEQFF. As DNA, the CDR3 is TGTGCCAGCAGTGAAGCCGGGACAGGGGGCAATGAGCAGTTCTTC. The full variable domain, rest sourced from reference TRBV25-1 and TRBJ2-1, is EADIYQTPRYLVIGTGKKITLECSQTMGHDKMYWYQQDPGMELHLIHYSYGVNSTEKGDLSSESTVSRIRTEHFPLTLESARPSHTSQYLCASSEAGTGGNEQFFGPGTRLTVL.

This clone has just one count. The chain carries TRBV5-1 and TRBJ2-1; 10 nucleotides agree with TRBD2. Germline V gene data show CDR1 as SGHRS and CDR2 as YFSETQ. The V gene end was trimmed by 2 bases and the J gene end by 8 bases; junction bases not matched to a gene: 4. The CDR3 extends over 14 amino acids. CDR3 region: CASSFLAGADEQFF. The CDR3 DNA reads TGCGCCAGCAGCTTCCTAGCGGGAGCCGATGAGCAGTTCTTC.

DNA for the CDR3: TGTGCCAGCAGCTTGTGGCCGCCAGGAGGGCAGCCCCAGCATTTT. Amino acid sequence: CASSLWPPGGQPQHF. The V gene is TRBV5-4, the J gene TRBJ1-5, with D uncertain. This CDR3 has 15 amino acids. CDR1 is SGHNT and CDR2 is YYREEE in the germline V gene (reference sequence). Trimming took 1 base from V and 7 from J, leaving 15 bases between them.

The rearrangement links TRBV5-5 to TRBJ1-2; 7 nucleotides align to TRBD1. V lost 4 bases, J lost 11 bases, and 11 bases stayed unmatched. Germline V gene data show CDR1 as SGHKS and CDR2 as YYEKEE (reference sequence). This CDR3 comprises 13 residues. The DNA for the CDR3 is TGTGCCAGCAGCCACAACGACAGGGTCGGTTACACCTTC. It yields the protein CASSHNDRVGYTF.

The gene calls are TRBV7-2 and TRBJ2-4, with 9 bases lining up with TRBD1. Per germline, CDR1 SGHTA and CDR2 FQGNSA. CDR3 length: 16 residues. Trimming cost V 4 bases and J 0 bases; bases outside gene matches: 4. CDR3 residues: CASSSTGGLAKNIQYF. The CDR3 DNA reads TGTGCCAGCAGCTCGACAGGGGGGCTAGCCAAAAACATTCAGTACTTC.

The chain is built from TRBV27 and TRBJ1-2; D is unresolved. Germline assignment: CDR1 MNHEY and CDR2 SMNVEV (reference sequence). V lost 4 bases, J lost 4 bases, and 13 bases lay in between. The CDR3 contains 14 residues. CDR3 protein: CASSSPGRGYGYTF. The CDR3 bases are TGTGCCAGCAGTTCTCCAGGACGGGGCTATGGCTACACCTTC.

The CDR3, as DNA: TGTGCCACCAGTGTGGGGGGTATTGGGGCCAACGTCCTGACTTTC. This gives the protein CATSVGGIGANVLTF. The chain carries TRBV24-1 and TRBJ2-6; a weak D match, TRBD2 (6 bases). The CDR3 is 15 residues long. V gave up 5 bases and J gave up 3 bases, with 10 bases separating them. Germline V gene lookup returns CDR1 KGHDR and CDR2 SFDVKD.

The rearrangement joins TRBV30 to TRBJ1-1; 8 bases map to TRBD1. The germline V gene has CDR1 GTSNPN and CDR2 SVGIG (reference sequence). CDR3 length: 15 residues. Trimming cost V 1 base and J 6 bases; bases outside gene matches: 10. CDR3 sequence reads: CAWSANVQTGAEAFF. CDR3 nucleotide sequence: TGTGCCTGGAGTGCGAACGTTCAGACAGGGGCTGAAGCTTTCTTT.